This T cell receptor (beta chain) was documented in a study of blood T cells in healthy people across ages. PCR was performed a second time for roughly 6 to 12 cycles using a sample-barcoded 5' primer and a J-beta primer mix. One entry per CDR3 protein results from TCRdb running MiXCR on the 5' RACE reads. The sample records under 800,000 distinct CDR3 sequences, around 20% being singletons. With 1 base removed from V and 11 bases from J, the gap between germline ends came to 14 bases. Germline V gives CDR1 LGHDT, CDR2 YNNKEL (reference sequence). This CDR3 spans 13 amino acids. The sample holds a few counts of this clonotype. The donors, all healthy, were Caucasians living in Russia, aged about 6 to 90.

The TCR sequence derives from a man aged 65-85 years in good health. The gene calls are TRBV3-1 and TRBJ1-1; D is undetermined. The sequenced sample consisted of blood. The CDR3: CASSQGPGSDAFF. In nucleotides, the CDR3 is TGTGCCAGCAGCCAAGGCCCGGGCAGCGATGCTTTCTTT.